Below are 10 T cell receptor beta chains sequenced from a single sample in a study of T cell responses to AZD1222 COVID-19 vaccine. Using immunoSEQ multiplex PCR, the repertoire was profiled, and TCRdb retains in-frame clones only, with some absent. The sample includes 120,000 or so clones, roughly 85% of them seen just once. The specimen was peripheral blood, collected on day 0 of AZD1222 vaccination. The receptors derive from an adult in good health.

The CDR3 DNA follows: TGTGCCAGCAGTTTATTCGGGGCTACTACAGATACGCAGTATTTT. Its protein is CASSLFGATTDTQYF. V and J are TRBV28 and TRBJ2-3, with D possibly being TRBD1 or TRBD2 (5 bases each). This CDR3 spans 15 amino acids. Trimming cost V 1 base and J 3 bases, with 11 bases left between them. The V gene's germline CDR1 is MDHEN and CDR2 SYDVKM. The full variable domain, with the rest looked up from reference TRBV28 and TRBJ2-3, is DVKVTQSSRYLVKRTGEKVFLECVQDMDHENMFWYRQDPGLGLRLIYFSYDVKMKEKGDIPEGYSVSREKKERFSLILESASTNQTSMYLCASSLFGATTDTQYFGPGTRLTVL.

This clone has at least ten counts. J is TRBJ2-7 and V is TRBV30, with 8 bases fitting TRBD2. In germline, CDR1 is GTSNPN, CDR2 SVGIG (reference sequence). The CDR3 length is 17 residues. The V segment lost 0 bases and the J segment 2 bases; nucleotides outside the gene matches: 12. Here the CDR3 DNA reads TGTGCCTGGAGTGTACCGCCTCGACTAGCGAGGACCTACGAGCAGTACTTC. Translation gives CAWSVPPRLARTYEQYF.

This clone has just one count. The rearrangement uses TRBV7-3 and TRBJ2-1; a possible D gene is TRBD2 (6 bases). V lost 1 base to trimming and J lost 8 bases, with 15 bases between them. This CDR3 contains 15 residues. Germline loops: CDR1 SGHTA, CDR2 FQGTGA. CDR3 coding DNA: TGTGCCAGCAGCTTAAGCGCCCGGGACTGGGATGAGCAGTTCTTC. Amino acid sequence: CASSLSARDWDEQFF.

V is TRBV27 and J is TRBJ2-7, with TRBD1 identical over 10 bases. The CDR3 covers 15 residues. V shed 5 bases, J shed 6 bases, and the junction held 10 bases outside the gene matches. Germline assignment: CDR1 MNHEY and CDR2 SMNVEV (reference sequence). CDR3 protein: CASSKIDRGLSEQYF. CDR3 sequence (DNA): TGTGCCAGCAGTAAAATCGACAGGGGGCTATCCGAGCAGTACTTC.

The V and J genes are TRBV7-3 and TRBJ2-2; D assignment may be TRBD1 or TRBD2 (5 bases each). Germline CDR1 SGHTA, CDR2 FQGTGA. V dropped 0 bases and J dropped 6 bases, with 11 bases sitting between them. CDR3 length: 15 amino acids. This chain's CDR3 is CASSLTSGTSGELFF. CDR3 DNA sequence: TGTGCCAGCAGCTTAACGTCCGGGACCTCCGGGGAGCTGTTTTTT.

This clone was observed a handful of times. The chain combines TRBV5-6 with TRBJ1-2; D gene ambiguous. CDR1 SGHDT and CDR2 YYEEEE come from the germline V gene. The CDR3 is made up of 13 amino acids. V was clipped by 2 bases and J by 2 bases, with 7 bases between them. The DNA for the CDR3 is TGTGCCAGCAGCTTTGAGGACAACTATGGCTACACCTTC. It yields the protein CASSFEDNYGYTF.

The J gene is TRBJ2-7, the V gene TRBV5-6, with D perhaps assigned TRBD1 or TRBD2 (5 bases each). The V gene lost 3 bases and the J gene lost 8 bases, with 15 bases spanning the gap. CDR3 length: 13 residues. Germline CDR1 and CDR2: SGHDT and YYEEEE. The CDR3 coding sequence is TGTGCCAGCAGCTCCGGGACGAAAGATCAGCAGTACTTC. Translation: CASSSGTKDQQYF.

Only one count was recorded for this clone. This chain links TRBV14 with TRBJ1-1, with D possibly being TRBD1 (5 bases). The V gene lost 0 bases and the J gene lost 4 bases, with 9 bases spanning the gap. The germline gives CDR1 SGHDN, CDR2 FVKESK. The CDR3 consists of 14 residues. CDR3 region: CASSQDSGITEAFF. The CDR3 region has the DNA TGTGCCAGCAGCCAAGATTCAGGGATCACTGAAGCTTTCTTT.

The rearrangement uses TRBV27 and TRBJ1-6; 7 positions agree with TRBD1. The ends lost 3 bases at V and 8 bases at J; junction bases unmatched: 10. The CDR3 runs to 16 residues. The germline CDR1 and CDR2 sequences are MNHEY and SMNVEV (reference sequence). The CDR3 nucleotides are TGTGCCAGCAGTTTTGAGTACGGGACAGCTGATTCACCCCTCCACTTT. As protein: CASSFEYGTADSPLHF.

The chain combines TRBV2 with TRBJ1-6, with D possibly being TRBD1 (6 bases). Germline V gives CDR1 SNHLY, CDR2 FYNNEI. Trimming shortened V by 6 bases and J by 8 bases, and 17 bases separated the two germline ends. This CDR3 region has 15 residues. This CDR3 is CASRLLRQAYSPLHF. The CDR3 DNA reads as TGTGCCAGCAGATTACTTAGACAGGCCTATTCACCCCTCCACTTT.